Listed here is a single T cell receptor (beta chain). Its target is unknown. The record originates from a study of CD8 T cells in Susac syndrome. The wider study: Among the Susac syndrome patients who underwent sequencing, about six had clinically active disease, while about 8 of them were in remission. Study findings and constraints: The relatively small number of individuals in the TCR sequencing and HLA analysis was acknowledged by the study. Across the total CD8+ repertoires, under 20 Susac-specific public clones were detected, and across the CD8+ TEMRA repertoires, four to six such clones were detected.

RNA totalling roughly 0.45 to 1 ug underwent reverse transcription with random hexamers. Multiplex immunoSEQ PCR targeted 54 Vbeta and 13 Jbeta TCR beta segments. Using its own MiXCR run on the immunoSEQ multiplex PCR reads, TCRdb lists one record per CDR3 protein. The data contain under 85,000 distinct CDR3 sequences, 93% of them singletons. Germline V lookup: CDR1 LNHNV, CDR2 YYDKDF (reference sequence). The CDR3 has 15 residues. V lost 3 bases to trimming and J lost 5 bases, with 13 bases between them. V and J are TRBV15 and TRBJ2-2, with a tentative D call TRBD1 (5 bases). This TCR was sampled from a human donor with Susac syndrome. The sequencing input was CD8+ T cells from PBMCs. The DNA of the CDR3 is TGTGCCACCAGCAGGCCGACAGAAGGGACCGGGGAGCTGTTTTTT. Its protein product is CATSRPTEGTGELFF. The full variable domain, its missing parts supplied by reference TRBV15 and TRBJ2-2, is DAMVIQNPRYQVTQFGKPVTLSCSQTLNHNVMYWYQQKSSQAPKLLFHYYDKDFNNEADTPDNFQSRRPNTSFCFLDIRSPGLGDTAMYLCATSRPTEGTGELFFGEGSRLTVL.